This T cell receptor beta chain emerged from a study of technical replicates of blood from a handful of donors. Assay: immunoSEQ multiplex PCR; the TCRdb copy retains only in-frame clones and omits some. The table lists under 100,000 clones, about 94% of them singletons, with roughly 0.2% in the top ten. Germline values: CDR1 SGDLS, CDR2 YYNGEE. The CDR3 is 17 amino acids. V shed 4 bases, J shed 5 bases, and the junction held 14 bases outside the gene matches. The receptor was isolated from a human donor in good health. The sample comprised T cells isolated from PBMCs. V usage is TRBV9 and J usage is TRBJ2-1, with 8 nucleotides matching TRBD1. This CDR3 is CASSRRQGQRLDNEQFF. The CDR3 bases are TGTGCCAGCAGCAGACGACAGGGGCAAAGGTTGGACAATGAGCAGTTCTTC.